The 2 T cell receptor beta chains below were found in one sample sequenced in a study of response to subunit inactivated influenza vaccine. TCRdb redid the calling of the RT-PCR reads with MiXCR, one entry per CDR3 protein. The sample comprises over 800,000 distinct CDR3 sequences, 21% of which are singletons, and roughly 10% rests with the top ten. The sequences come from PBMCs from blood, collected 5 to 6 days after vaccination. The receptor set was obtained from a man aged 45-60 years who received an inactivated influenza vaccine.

The DNA for the CDR3 is TGTGCCAGCAGCTTAGTCCTTGGTGGGGCGCTAACCGGGGAGCTGTTTTTT. Protein sequence: CASSLVLGGALTGELFF. J is TRBJ2-2 and V is TRBV7-2; tentatively, D is TRBD1 (5 bases). This CDR3 contains 17 residues. Between the trimmed V and J ends, which lost 1 base and 5 bases, there was a span of 17 bases. Germline V gene lookup returns CDR1 SGHTA and CDR2 FQGNSA.

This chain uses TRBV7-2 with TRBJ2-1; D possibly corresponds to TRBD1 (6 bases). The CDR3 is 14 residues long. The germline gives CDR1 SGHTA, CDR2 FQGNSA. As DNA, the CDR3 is TGTGCTGGGGGCCCCTACCTTACCTACAATGAGCAGTTCTTC. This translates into CAGGPYLTYNEQFF. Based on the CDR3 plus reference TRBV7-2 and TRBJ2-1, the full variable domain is GAGVSQSPSNKVTEKGKDVELRCDPISGHTALYWYRQSLGQGLEFLIYFQGNSAPDKSGLPSDRFSAERTGGSVSTLTIQRTQQEDSAVYLCAGGPYLTYNEQFFGPGTRLTVL.